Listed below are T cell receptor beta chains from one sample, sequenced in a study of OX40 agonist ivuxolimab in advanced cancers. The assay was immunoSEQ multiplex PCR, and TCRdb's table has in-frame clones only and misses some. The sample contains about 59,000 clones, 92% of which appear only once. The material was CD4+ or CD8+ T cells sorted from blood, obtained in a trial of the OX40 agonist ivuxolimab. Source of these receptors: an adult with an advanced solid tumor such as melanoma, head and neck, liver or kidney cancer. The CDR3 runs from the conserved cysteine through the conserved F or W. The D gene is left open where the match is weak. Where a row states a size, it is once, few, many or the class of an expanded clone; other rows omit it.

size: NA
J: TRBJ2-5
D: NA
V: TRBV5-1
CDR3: CASSFTETQYF
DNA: TGCGCCAGCAGCTTCACAGAGACCCAGTACTTC

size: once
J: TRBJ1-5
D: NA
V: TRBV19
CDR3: CASSIDGGQPQHF
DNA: TGTGCCAGTAGTATAGATGGGGGACAGCCCCAGCATTTT

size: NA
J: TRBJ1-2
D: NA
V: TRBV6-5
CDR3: CASSYSGRLDGYTF
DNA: TGTGCCAGCAGTTACTCTGGCAGGTTAGATGGCTACACCTTC

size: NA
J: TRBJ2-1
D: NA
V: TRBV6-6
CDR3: CASRYSSYNEQFF
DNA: TGTGCCAGCAGATACAGCTCCTACAATGAGCAGTTCTTC

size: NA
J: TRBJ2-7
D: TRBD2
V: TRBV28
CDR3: CASTSSGGAYEQYF
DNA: TGTGCCAGCACCTCTAGCGGGGGGGCCTACGAGCAGTACTTC

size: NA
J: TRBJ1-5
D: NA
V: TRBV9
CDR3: CASSALGGNQPQHF
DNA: TGTGCCAGCAGCGCTCTGGGGGGCAATCAGCCCCAGCATTTT

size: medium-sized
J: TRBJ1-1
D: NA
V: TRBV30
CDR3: CAWSVLSEAFF
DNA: TGTGCCTGGAGTGTTTTGAGTGAAGCTTTCTTT

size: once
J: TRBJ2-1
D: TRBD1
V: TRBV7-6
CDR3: CASSAFRGEQFF
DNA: TGTGCCAGCAGCGCCTTCAGGGGGGAGCAGTTCTTC

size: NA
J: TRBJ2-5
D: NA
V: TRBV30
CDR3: CAWAGLETQYF
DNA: TGTGCCTGGGCGGGGTTGGAGACCCAGTACTTC

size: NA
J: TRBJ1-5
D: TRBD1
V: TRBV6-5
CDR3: CASSLQGGQPQHF
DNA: TGTGCCAGCAGTTTGCAGGGGGGTCAGCCCCAGCATTTT

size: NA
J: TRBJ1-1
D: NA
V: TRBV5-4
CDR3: CASSLGWDTEAFF
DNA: TGTGCCAGCAGCTTGGGGTGGGACACTGAAGCTTTCTTT

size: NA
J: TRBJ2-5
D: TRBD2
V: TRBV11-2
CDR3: CASSLELAPQETQYF
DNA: TGTGCCAGCAGCTTAGAACTAGCGCCTCAAGAGACCCAGTACTTC

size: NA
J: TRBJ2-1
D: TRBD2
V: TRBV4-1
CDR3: CASSQLDSGEYNEQFF
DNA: TGCGCCAGCAGCCAACTCGATAGCGGGGAGTACAATGAGCAGTTCTTC

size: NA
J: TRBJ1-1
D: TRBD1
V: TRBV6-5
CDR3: CASSYGDSFLTEAFF
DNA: TGTGCCAGCAGTTACGGGGACAGTTTTCTGACTGAAGCTTTCTTT

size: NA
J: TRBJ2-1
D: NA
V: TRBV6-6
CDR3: CASTSVLYNEQFF
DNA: TGTGCCAGCACATCGGTATTGTACAATGAGCAGTTCTTC

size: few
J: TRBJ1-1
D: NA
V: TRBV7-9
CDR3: CASSLMNTEAFF
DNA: TGTGCCAGCAGCTTAATGAACACTGAAGCTTTCTTT

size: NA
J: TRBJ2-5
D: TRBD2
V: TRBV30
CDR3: CAWSSLAKETQYF
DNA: TGTGCCTGGAGTTCACTAGCGAAAGAGACCCAGTACTTC

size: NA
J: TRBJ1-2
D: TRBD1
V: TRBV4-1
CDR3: CASSQVRGRYHYGYTF
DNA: TGCGCCAGCAGCCAAGTGAGGGGGCGATACCACTATGGCTACACCTTC

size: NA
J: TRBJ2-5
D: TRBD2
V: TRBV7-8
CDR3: CASSRLGGDPVQETQYF
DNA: TGTGCCAGCAGCCGATTGGGGGGGGACCCTGTCCAAGAGACCCAGTACTTC

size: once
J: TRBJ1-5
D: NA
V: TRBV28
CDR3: CASRPGVRGPNQPQHF
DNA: TGTGCCAGCAGGCCCGGGGTCAGGGGCCCCAATCAGCCCCAGCATTTT

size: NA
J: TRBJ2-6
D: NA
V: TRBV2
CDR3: CASSEGPGANVLTF
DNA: TGTGCCAGCAGTGAGGGGCCTGGGGCCAACGTCCTGACTTTC

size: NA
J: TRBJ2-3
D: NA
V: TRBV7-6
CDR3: CASSSWTSPDTQYF
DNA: TGTGCCAGCAGCTCCTGGACCAGCCCCGATACGCAGTATTTT

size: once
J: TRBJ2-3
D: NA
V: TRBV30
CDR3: CAWSDGDTQYF
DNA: TGTGCCTGGAGTGATGGAGATACGCAGTATTTT

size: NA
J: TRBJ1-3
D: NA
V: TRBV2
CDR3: CATLVGGGNTIYF
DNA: TGTGCCACCCTCGTAGGAGGTGGAAACACCATATATTTT

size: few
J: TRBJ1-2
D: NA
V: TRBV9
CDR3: CASSGIRTNYGYTF
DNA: TGTGCCAGCAGCGGAATCAGAACTAACTATGGCTACACCTTC

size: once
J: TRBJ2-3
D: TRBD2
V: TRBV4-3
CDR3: CASASGTSGTTDTQYF
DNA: TGCGCCAGCGCTTCCGGGACTAGCGGGACCACAGATACGCAGTATTTT

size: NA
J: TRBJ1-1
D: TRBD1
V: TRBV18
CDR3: CASSPRQGGFTEAFF
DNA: TGTGCCAGCTCACCGCGTCAGGGGGGGTTCACTGAAGCTTTCTTT

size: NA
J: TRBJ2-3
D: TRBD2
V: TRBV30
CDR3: CAWTQSSRGGANTQYF
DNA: TGTGCCTGGACACAATCCAGTCGCGGGGGGGCCAATACGCAGTATTTT

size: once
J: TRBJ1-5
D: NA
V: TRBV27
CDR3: CASSFFGPDQPQHF
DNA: TGTGCCAGCAGTTTTTTTGGGCCCGATCAGCCCCAGCATTTT

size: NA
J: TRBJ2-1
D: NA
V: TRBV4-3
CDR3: CASSHRGAGDEQFF
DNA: TGCGCCAGCAGCCATCGCGGGGCTGGCGATGAGCAGTTCTTC

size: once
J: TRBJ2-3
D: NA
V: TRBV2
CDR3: CATNSVPEREWDTDTQYF
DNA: TGTGCCACCAACTCCGTACCCGAGAGAGAATGGGACACAGATACGCAGTATTTT

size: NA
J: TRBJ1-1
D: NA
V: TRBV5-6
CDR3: CASSSADGYEAFF
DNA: TGTGCCAGCAGCTCTGCCGACGGGTATGAAGCTTTCTTT

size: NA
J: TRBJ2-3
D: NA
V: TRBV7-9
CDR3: CASSLAPRRDTQYF
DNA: TGTGCCAGCAGCTTAGCGCCGAGGAGAGATACGCAGTATTTT

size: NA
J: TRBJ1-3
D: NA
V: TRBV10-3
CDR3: CAIKTTGNTIYF
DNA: TGTGCCATCAAAACGACTGGAAACACCATATATTTT

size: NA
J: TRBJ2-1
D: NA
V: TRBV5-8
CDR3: CASSLLKGVIDEQFF
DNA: TGTGCCAGCAGTCTTCTCAAGGGAGTCATCGATGAGCAGTTCTTC

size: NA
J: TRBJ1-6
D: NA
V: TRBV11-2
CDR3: CASSSGRLQQLNSPLHF
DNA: TGTGCCAGCAGCTCGGGGAGGTTGCAACAGTTAAATTCACCCCTCCACTTT

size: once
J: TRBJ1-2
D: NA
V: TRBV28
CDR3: CASSLVWGGESHGYTF
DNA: TGTGCCAGCAGTTTAGTATGGGGCGGGGAGAGCCACGGCTACACCTTC

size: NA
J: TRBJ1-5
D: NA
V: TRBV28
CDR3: CASSPWGQPQHF
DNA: TGTGCCAGCAGTCCCTGGGGTCAGCCCCAGCATTTT

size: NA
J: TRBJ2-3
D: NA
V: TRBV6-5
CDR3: CASSYLASEYTDTQYF
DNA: TGTGCCAGCAGTTACTTAGCTAGCGAGTACACAGATACGCAGTATTTT

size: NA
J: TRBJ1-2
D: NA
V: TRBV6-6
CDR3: CASSYGGANYGYTF
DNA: TGTGCCAGCAGTTACGGGGGAGCTAACTATGGCTACACCTTC

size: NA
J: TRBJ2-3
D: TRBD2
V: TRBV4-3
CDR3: CASSQGTSGGAEGTDTQYF
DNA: TGCGCCAGCAGCCAAGGGACTAGCGGGGGGGCCGAGGGCACAGATACGCAGTATTTT

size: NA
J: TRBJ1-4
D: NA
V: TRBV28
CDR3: CASRRGLEKLFF
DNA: TGTGCCAGCAGGCGGGGTCTGGAAAAACTGTTTTTT

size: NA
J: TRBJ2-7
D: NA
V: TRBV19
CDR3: CASSIFGRSEQYF
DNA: TGTGCCAGTAGTATTTTCGGACGGAGCGAGCAGTACTTC

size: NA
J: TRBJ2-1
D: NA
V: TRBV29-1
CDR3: CSVHRRNEQFF
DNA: TGCAGCGTCCACCGACGGAATGAGCAGTTCTTC

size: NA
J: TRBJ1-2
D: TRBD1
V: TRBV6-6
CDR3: CASSYSPSTGGNGYTF
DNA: TGTGCCAGCAGTTACTCTCCCTCTACAGGGGGCAATGGCTACACCTTC

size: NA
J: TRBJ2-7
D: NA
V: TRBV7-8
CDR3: CASTPVGGPGEQYF
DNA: TGTGCCAGCACCCCTGTGGGGGGGCCGGGAGAGCAGTACTTC

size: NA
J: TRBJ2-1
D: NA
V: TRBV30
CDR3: CAWSHADNEQFF
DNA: TGTGCCTGGAGTCACGCCGACAATGAGCAGTTCTTC

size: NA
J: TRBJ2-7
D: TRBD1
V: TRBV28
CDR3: CASSNIPGQGLYEQYF
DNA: TGTGCCAGCAGCAACATACCGGGACAGGGTTTGTACGAGCAGTACTTC

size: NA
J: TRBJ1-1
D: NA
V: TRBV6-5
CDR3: CASNLQGWTEAFF
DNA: TGTGCCAGTAATCTACAGGGATGGACTGAAGCTTTCTTT

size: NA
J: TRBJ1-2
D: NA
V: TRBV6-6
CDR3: CASSYLGSDGYTF
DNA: TGTGCCAGCAGTTATTTGGGGTCGGATGGCTACACCTTC

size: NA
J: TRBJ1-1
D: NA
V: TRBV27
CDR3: CASSQGTQGPMNTEAFF
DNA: TGTGCCAGCAGCCAGGGAACTCAGGGGCCTATGAACACTGAAGCTTTCTTT

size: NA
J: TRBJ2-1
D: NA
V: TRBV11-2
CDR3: CASSLSQGSYNEQFF
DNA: TGTGCCAGCAGCTTATCCCAGGGATCCTACAATGAGCAGTTCTTC

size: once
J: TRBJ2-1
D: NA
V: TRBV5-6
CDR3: CASSLFRNEQFF
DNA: TGTGCCAGCAGCTTATTTCGTAATGAGCAGTTCTTC

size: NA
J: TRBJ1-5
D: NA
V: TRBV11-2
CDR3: CASSLERDQPQHF
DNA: TGTGCCAGCAGCTTAGAACGGGATCAGCCCCAGCATTTT

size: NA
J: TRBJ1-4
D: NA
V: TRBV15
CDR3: CATSSGTEGYEKLFF
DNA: TGTGCCACCAGCAGTGGGACGGAGGGATATGAAAAACTGTTTTTT

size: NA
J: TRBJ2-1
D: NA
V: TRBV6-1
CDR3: CASSEFGSGNEQFF
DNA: TGTGCCAGCAGTGAATTTGGTAGCGGCAATGAGCAGTTCTTC

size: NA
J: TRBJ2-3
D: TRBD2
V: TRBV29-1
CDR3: CSVGTSGGTDTQYF
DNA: TGCAGCGTTGGGACTAGCGGGGGCACAGATACGCAGTATTTT

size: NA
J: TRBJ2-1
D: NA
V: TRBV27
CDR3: CASTESSAYNEQFF
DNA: TGTGCCAGCACGGAGTCTAGCGCGTACAATGAGCAGTTCTTC

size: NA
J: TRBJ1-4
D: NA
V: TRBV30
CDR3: CAWSIGFGADENEKLFF
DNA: TGTGCCTGGAGCATCGGATTCGGGGCCGATGAGAATGAAAAACTGTTTTTT